The clone carrying this T cell receptor beta chain was recorded many times. Its antigen is not known. This record comes from a study of metastatic and nonmetastatic thyroid tumors. Across the whole study: The study looked at repertoires side by side in blood and in tumor or nodule tissue from malignant and benign thyroid patients.

Study-wide points: It was reportedly found that TCR beta diversity was significantly higher in malignant thyroid tumors than in benign nodules, a difference seen in both blood and tumor samples.

Thyroid surgery took place with no prior treatment in any patient. Original analysis: Researchers built a distant-metastasis classifier for papillary thyroid cancer that drew on CDR3 differences across clinicopathological groups. TCRdb re-analyzed the PCR reads using MiXCR. The authors' filters were not applied to this entry. The repertoire holds just under 60,000 clones, with 15% to 20% as singletons. The germline V and J ends were trimmed by 0 bases and 4 bases, with 4 bases remaining between them. Germline V gene data show CDR1 as SGHNT and CDR2 as YENEEA. There are 13 residues in the CDR3. The specimen was blood. This rearrangement joins TRBV11-3 to TRBJ2-1; D is ambiguous. This TCR was recovered from a male donor with papillary thyroid cancer or a benign thyroid nodule (not recorded which). Some clones in this sample may be carry-over from other donors' samples. Here the CDR3 reads CASSLDGYNEQFF. The DNA of the CDR3 is TGTGCCAGCAGCTTAGATGGATACAATGAGCAGTTCTTC.